Each of the 18 T cell receptor beta chains below was sequenced from the same sample in a study of T cell responses to AZD1222 COVID-19 vaccine. Assay: immunoSEQ multiplex PCR; the TCRdb copy retains only in-frame clones and omits some. This sample carries under 150,000 clones, 92% of them seen once, and the ten largest clones take 3.1%. This specimen was peripheral blood, taken on day 0 of AZD1222 vaccination. The receptors here all came from an adult in good health.

This clone has just a few counts. The chain has TRBV3-1 (or the pseudogene TRBV3-2) and TRBJ1-4; D not resolved. V dropped 6 bases and J dropped 8 bases, with 7 bases sitting between them. The germline V gene encodes CDR1 LGHDT and CDR2 YNNKEL (reference sequence). This CDR3 is built from 11 residues. Here the CDR3 DNA reads TGTGCCAGCAGGCGCGCCGAAAAACTGTTTTTT. Translating it yields CASRRAEKLFF.

This clone appeared once. The genes are TRBV19 and TRBJ1-5; the D gene is possibly TRBD1 (5 bases). Trimming removed 6 bases from V and 3 bases from J, with 9 bases in between. The CDR3 contains 13 residues. From germline, CDR1 is LNHDA and CDR2 SQIVND (reference sequence). The CDR3 region is CASSQGPNQPQHF. The DNA of the CDR3 is TGTGCCAGTAGCCAGGGACCCAATCAGCCCCAGCATTTT.

The rearrangement uses TRBV24-1 and TRBJ1-1, with 8 bases matching TRBD1. Germline CDR1 and CDR2: KGHDR and SFDVKD. The CDR3 sequence is 16 residues long. V was clipped by 2 bases and J by 0 bases; unmatched bases: 4. This CDR3 reads CATSDSPGGVNTEAFF. CDR3 coding DNA: TGTGCCACCAGTGATTCGCCAGGGGGCGTGAACACTGAAGCTTTCTTT.

The rearrangement links TRBV12-3 or TRBV12-4 to TRBJ2-7; D gene uncertain. V shed 5 bases and J shed 1 base, with 3 bases lying between them. This CDR3 comprises 11 residues. The CDR3, as DNA: TGTGCCAGCAGTAAGTCCTACGAGCAGTACTTC. Translation: CASSKSYEQYF.

V and J are TRBV7-3 and TRBJ2-1; TRBD2 matches at 7 bases. The trim removed 5 bases at V and 11 bases at J, leaving 12 bases unmatched. The CDR3 is made up of 14 amino acids. CDR1 is SGHTA and CDR2 is FQGTGA in the germline V gene. The CDR3 DNA sequence: TGTGCCAGCAGCCCAGATCATCGGCGGGAGAAGCAGTTCTTC. Translating gives CASSPDHRREKQFF.

The V and J genes are TRBV11-2 and TRBJ2-2; D remains unclear. CDR3 length equals 15 residues. Germline V gene sequence: CDR1 SGHAT, CDR2 FQNNGV. The V gene lost 0 bases and the J gene lost 3 bases, with 8 bases spanning the gap. The CDR3 loop is CASSLDDFDTGELFF. The CDR3 DNA reads TGTGCCAGCAGCTTAGATGACTTTGACACCGGGGAGCTGTTTTTT.

The rearrangement joins TRBV29-1 to TRBJ2-7; 7 bases line up with TRBD1. The CDR3 has 13 residues. V lost 6 bases and J lost 2; bases outside the gene matches: 7. Germline loops: CDR1 SQVTM, CDR2 ANQGSEA. This CDR3 is CSVGPGTAYEQYF. Here the CDR3 DNA reads TGCAGCGTGGGACCCGGGACAGCCTACGAGCAGTACTTC.

The DNA for the CDR3 is TGTGCCAGCACCGCACTAGCGGGAGCTTACAATGAGCAGTTCTTC. Its protein product is CASTALAGAYNEQFF. This rearrangement joins TRBV6-4 to TRBJ2-1; 11 nucleotides agree with TRBD2. CDR1 MRHNA and CDR2 SNTAGT come from the germline V gene. With V trimmed by 7 bases and J by 4 bases, 6 bases remained unmatched. This CDR3 has 15 amino acids.

The rearrangement joins TRBV27 to TRBJ2-3; TRBD2 agrees at 7 bases. CDR1 is MNHEY and CDR2 is SMNVEV in the germline V gene (reference sequence). V dropped 3 bases and J dropped 0; count of bases not matched to a gene: 12. The length of the CDR3 is 18 residues. DNA of the CDR3: TGTGCCAGCAGTTTTTCGCGGGAGATCGGCCCCAGCACAGATACGCAGTATTTT. Translating it yields CASSFSREIGPSTDTQYF.

This CDR3 is CACEDGEGSPLHF. The CDR3, as DNA: TGTGCCTGTGAGGACGGGGAGGGTTCACCCCTCCACTTT. This chain uses TRBV30 with TRBJ1-6; no clear D gene. CDR1 is GTSNPN, CDR2 SVGIG, per germline (reference sequence). V lost 6 bases and J lost 9, with 15 bases in between. The CDR3 totals 13 residues.

This rearrangement joins TRBV6-5 to TRBJ1-6; the match to TRBD1 covers 7 bases. The ends lost 9 bases at V and 6 bases at J; junction bases unmatched: 8. The CDR3 has 14 amino acids. Per the germline V gene, CDR1 is MNHEY and CDR2 is SVGAGI. CDR3 nucleotide sequence: TGTGCCAGTTGGGTCGGACAGGCTAATTCACCCCTCCACTTT. This codes for CASWVGQANSPLHF.

The genes are TRBV5-1 and TRBJ2-5; D call uncertain. This CDR3 contains 15 residues. CDR1 is SGHRS, CDR2 YFSETQ, per germline. Trimming shortened V by 2 bases and J by 1 base, and 12 bases separated the two germline ends. The CDR3 DNA reads as TGCGCCAGCAGCTTCCGGGCCAGCCCCCAAGAGACCCAGTACTTC. Amino acids: CASSFRASPQETQYF.

The chain combines TRBV27 with TRBJ2-7, with 9 bases lining up with TRBD2. The CDR3 contains 16 residues. Germline CDR1 is MNHEY and CDR2 is SMNVEV (reference sequence). J gave up 0 bases and V 3 bases, and 6 bases lay outside the gene matches. CDR3 loop: CASSFSLAGTSYEQYF. DNA of the CDR3: TGTGCCAGCAGTTTTAGTCTAGCGGGAACCTCCTACGAGCAGTACTTC.

V is TRBV30 and J is TRBJ1-6; D remains unclear. Deletions cut 5 bases from V and 6 bases from J, with 11 bases between. CDR1 and CDR2 from the germline V gene are GTSNPN and SVGIG (reference sequence). The CDR3 runs 13 residues. The CDR3 DNA reads as TGTGCCTGGCATTCAGTTGGTAATTCACCCCTCCACTTT. This encodes CAWHSVGNSPLHF.

J is TRBJ2-1 and V is TRBV6-5; D is ambiguous. Germline assignment: CDR1 MNHEY and CDR2 SVGAGI. This CDR3 comprises 13 residues. With 0 bases removed from V and 6 bases from J, the gap between germline ends came to 6 bases. In DNA, the CDR3 is TGTGCCAGCAGTTACTCGGTAGGCAATGAGCAGTTCTTC. This encodes CASSYSVGNEQFF.

The rearrangement links TRBV4-1 to TRBJ1-1; maybe TRBD1 (6 bases). The CDR3 has 13 amino acids. Germline values: CDR1 MGHRA, CDR2 YSYEKL. Between the trimmed V and J ends, which lost 3 bases and 6 bases, there was a span of 11 bases. CDR3 in DNA: TGCGCCAGCAGCCAGGCCGGGGGCCCTGAAGCTTTCTTT. Its protein product is CASSQAGGPEAFF.

The chain links TRBV5-1 to TRBJ1-1; D ambiguous. Germline V lookup: CDR1 SGHRS, CDR2 YFSETQ. The germline V and J ends were trimmed by 2 bases and 0 bases, with 8 bases remaining between them. This CDR3 comprises 14 residues. The CDR3 reads CASSFGHLNTEAFF. The CDR3 DNA reads TGCGCCAGCAGCTTCGGCCATTTGAACACTGAAGCTTTCTTT.

The chain carries TRBV6-5 and TRBJ1-2, with 7 positions matching TRBD1. The CDR3 has 15 amino acids. CDR1 is MNHEY, CDR2 SVGAGI, per germline. J was trimmed by 5 bases and V by 2 bases; bases with no gene match: 8. The CDR3 spells CASSYDGTVRYGYTF. The DNA of the CDR3 is TGTGCCAGCAGTTACGACGGGACAGTTAGGTATGGCTACACCTTC.